This T cell receptor beta chain was retrieved from a study of blood T cells in healthy people across ages. This clonotype was seen only a few times. Trimming at V came to 3 bases and at J to 5 bases, leaving 15 bases not matched to a gene. The CDR3 length is 18 residues. Germline CDR1 reads SGHAT; CDR2 reads FQNNGV. Primed by a sample-barcoded 5' primer and a J-beta primer mix, a second PCR proceeded for roughly 7 to 11 cycles. TCRdb used MiXCR to reprocess the 5' RACE reads, holding one entry per CDR3 protein. The table records approximately 850,000 distinct CDR3 sequences, 44% of them present only once.

The source is a man in his sixties in good health. The sequencing input was blood. J is TRBJ2-5 and V is TRBV11-2; 10 bases align to TRBD1. The DNA of the CDR3 is TGTGCCAGCAGCTTCGATCCCCGGGACAGGGGTTCGTTGGAGACCCAGTACTTC. Translated, it gives CASSFDPRDRGSLETQYF.